The clone carrying this TCR beta chain was found many times. Antigen: not known. TCRdb analysed the reads with MiXCR anew, one entry per CDR3 protein. This sample yields 250,000 to 300,000 distinct CDR3 sequences, of which about 17% are seen a single time; approximately 44% belongs to the top ten. This entry comes from a study of T cell repertoires in cytomegalovirus infection. Whole-study findings and limits: Accumulated public TCR beta family frequency recognized individuals carrying CMV together with the relevant HLA.

The V gene's germline CDR1 is SEHNR and CDR2 FQNEAQ (reference sequence). The CDR3 totals 13 residues. The V gene lost 3 bases and the J gene lost 8 bases, with 11 bases spanning the gap. The genes are TRBV7-9 and TRBJ1-5; perhaps TRBD1 as D (6 bases). The sequenced sample was CD8+ T cells from PBMCs. This TCR came from a human donor in good health (CMV status not recorded). Some clones in this sample may be carry-over from other donors' samples. Written as DNA, the CDR3 is TGTGCCAGCAGCTTTGACAGGTGGGAGCCCCAGCATTTT. It yields the protein CASSFDRWEPQHF.